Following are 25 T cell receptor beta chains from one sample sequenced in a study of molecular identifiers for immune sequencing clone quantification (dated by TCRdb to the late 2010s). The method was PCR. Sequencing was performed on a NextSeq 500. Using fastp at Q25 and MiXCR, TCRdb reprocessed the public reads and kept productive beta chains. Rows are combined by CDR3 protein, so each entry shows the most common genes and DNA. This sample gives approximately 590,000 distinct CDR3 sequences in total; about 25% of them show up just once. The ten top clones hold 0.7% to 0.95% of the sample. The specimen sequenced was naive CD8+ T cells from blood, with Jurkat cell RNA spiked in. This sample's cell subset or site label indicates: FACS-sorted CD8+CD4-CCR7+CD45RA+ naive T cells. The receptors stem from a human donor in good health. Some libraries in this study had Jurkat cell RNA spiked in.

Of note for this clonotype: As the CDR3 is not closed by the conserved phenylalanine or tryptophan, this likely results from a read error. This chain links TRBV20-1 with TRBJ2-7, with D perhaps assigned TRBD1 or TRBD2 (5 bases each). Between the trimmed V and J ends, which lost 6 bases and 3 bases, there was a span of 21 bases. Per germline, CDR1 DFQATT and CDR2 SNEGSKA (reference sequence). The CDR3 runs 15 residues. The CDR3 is CSARDPQGPFYEQYL. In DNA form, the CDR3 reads TGCAGTGCCAGGGACCCTCAGGGCCCTTTCTACGAGCAGTACTTA.

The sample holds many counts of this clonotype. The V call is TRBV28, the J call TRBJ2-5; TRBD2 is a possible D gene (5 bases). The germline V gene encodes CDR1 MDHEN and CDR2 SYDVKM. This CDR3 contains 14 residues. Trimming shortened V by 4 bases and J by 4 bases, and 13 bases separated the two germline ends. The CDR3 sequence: CASSSPSGGETQYF. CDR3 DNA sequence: TGTGCCAGCAGTTCCCCTAGTGGAGGAGAGACCCAGTACTTC.

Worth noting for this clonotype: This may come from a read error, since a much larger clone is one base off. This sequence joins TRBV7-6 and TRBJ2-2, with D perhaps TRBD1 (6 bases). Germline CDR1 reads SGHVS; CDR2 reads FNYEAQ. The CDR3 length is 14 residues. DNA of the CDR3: TGTGCCGGCAGCTGGGGACAGAACACCGGGGAGCTGTTTTTT. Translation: CAGSWGQNTGELFF.

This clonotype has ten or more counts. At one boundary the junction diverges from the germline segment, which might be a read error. This chain's CDR3 is CSARATTSVSYEQYF. The CDR3 DNA reads as TGCAGTGCCAGAGCCACAACTAGCGTCTCCTACGAGCAGTACTTC. The chain has TRBV20-1 and TRBJ2-7; 7 bases map to TRBD2. The CDR3 is 15 residues long. Germline V gives CDR1 DFQATT, CDR2 SNEGSKA (reference sequence).

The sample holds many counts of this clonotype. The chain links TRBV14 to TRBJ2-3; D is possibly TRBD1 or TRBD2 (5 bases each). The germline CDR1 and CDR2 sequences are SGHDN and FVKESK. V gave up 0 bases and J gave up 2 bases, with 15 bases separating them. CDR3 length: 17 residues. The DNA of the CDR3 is TGTGCCAGCAGCCAAGAGGGACCTCTCGTTCTCACAGATACGCAGTATTTT. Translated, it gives CASSQEGPLVLTDTQYF.

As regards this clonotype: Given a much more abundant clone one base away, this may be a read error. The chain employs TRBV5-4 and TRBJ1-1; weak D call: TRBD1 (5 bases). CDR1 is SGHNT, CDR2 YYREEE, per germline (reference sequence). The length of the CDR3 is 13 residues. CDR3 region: CAGSFQGYTEAFF. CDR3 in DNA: TGTGCCGGCAGCTTCCAGGGTTACACTGAAGCTTTCTTT.

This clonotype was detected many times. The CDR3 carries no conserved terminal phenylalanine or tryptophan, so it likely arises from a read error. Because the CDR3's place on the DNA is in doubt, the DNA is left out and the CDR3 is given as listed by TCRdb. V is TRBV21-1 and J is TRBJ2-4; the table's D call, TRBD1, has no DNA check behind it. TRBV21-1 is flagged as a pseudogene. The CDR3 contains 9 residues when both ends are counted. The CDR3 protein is CASSLTGGG.

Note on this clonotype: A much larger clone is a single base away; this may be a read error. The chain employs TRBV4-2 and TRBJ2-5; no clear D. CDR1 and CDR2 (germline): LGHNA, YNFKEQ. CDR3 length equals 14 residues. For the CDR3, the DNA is TGTGCCAGCAGCCAATCTGTTCTGGGCGAGACCCAGTGCTTC. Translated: CASSQSVLGETQCF.

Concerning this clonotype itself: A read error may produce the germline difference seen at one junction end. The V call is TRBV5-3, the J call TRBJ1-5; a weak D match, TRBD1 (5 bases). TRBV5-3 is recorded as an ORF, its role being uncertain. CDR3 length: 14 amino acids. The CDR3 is CASSLVAGMEPQHF. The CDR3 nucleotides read TGTGCCAGCAGCTTGGTAGCAGGGATGGAGCCCCAGCATTTT.

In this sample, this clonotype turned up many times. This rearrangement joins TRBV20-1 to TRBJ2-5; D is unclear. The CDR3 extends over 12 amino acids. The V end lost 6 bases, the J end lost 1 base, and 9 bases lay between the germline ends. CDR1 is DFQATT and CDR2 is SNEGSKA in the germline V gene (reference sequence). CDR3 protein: CSASAVQETQYF. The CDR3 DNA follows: TGCAGTGCCTCGGCGGTCCAAGAGACCCAGTACTTC.

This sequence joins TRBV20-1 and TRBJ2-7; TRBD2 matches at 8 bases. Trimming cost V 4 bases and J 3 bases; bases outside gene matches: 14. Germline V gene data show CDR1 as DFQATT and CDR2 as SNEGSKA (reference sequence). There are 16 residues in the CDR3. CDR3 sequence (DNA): TGCAGTGCTACCGGGAATAGCGGGATAGTGGGCTACGAGCAGTACTTC. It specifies CSATGNSGIVGYEQYF.

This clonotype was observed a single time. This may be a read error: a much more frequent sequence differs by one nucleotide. CDR3 in amino acids: CAGGGTSGGARLGDTQYF. The CDR3 region has the DNA TGTGCCGGCGGCGGGACTAGCGGGGGGGCCCGACTTGGAGATACGCAGTATTTT. This chain joins TRBV5-3 and TRBJ2-3; 16 bases are a match to TRBD2. TRBV5-3 is reported as an ORF; its role is uncertain. V dropped 10 bases and J dropped 5; count of bases not matched to a gene: 16. The CDR3 has 18 amino acids.

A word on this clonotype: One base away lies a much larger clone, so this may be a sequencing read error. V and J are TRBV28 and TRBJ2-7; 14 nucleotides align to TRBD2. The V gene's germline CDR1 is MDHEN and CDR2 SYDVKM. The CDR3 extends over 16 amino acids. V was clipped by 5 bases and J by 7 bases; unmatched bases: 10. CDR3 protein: CASSQGLAGGIGEQYF. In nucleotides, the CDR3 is TGTGCCAGCAGTCAAGGACTAGCGGGGGGCATCGGGGAGCAGTACTTC.

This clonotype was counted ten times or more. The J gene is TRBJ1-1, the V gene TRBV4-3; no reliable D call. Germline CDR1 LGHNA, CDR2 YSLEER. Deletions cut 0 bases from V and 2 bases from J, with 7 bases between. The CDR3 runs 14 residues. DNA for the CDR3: TGCGCCAGCAGCCAAGATGTAGGAAACACTGAAGCTTTCTTT. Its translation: CASSQDVGNTEAFF.

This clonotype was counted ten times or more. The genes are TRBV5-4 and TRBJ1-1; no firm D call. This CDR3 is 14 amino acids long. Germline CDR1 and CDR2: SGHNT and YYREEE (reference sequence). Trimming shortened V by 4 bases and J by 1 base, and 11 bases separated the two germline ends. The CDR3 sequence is CASSPRAGNTEAFF. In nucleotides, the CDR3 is TGTGCCAGCAGCCCAAGAGCGGGGAACACTGAAGCTTTCTTT.

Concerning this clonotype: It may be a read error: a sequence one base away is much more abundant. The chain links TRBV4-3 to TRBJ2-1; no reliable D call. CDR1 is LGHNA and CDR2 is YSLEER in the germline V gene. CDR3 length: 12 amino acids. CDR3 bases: TGCGCCGGCAGCCCCGACGGAGATATGGAGTTCTTC. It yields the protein CAGSPDGDMEFF.

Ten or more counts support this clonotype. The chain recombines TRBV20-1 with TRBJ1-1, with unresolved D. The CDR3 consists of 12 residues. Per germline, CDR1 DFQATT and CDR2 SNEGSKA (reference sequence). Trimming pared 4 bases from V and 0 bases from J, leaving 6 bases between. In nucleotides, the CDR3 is TGCAGTGCTACGGGTATGAACACTGAAGCTTTCTTT. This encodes CSATGMNTEAFF.

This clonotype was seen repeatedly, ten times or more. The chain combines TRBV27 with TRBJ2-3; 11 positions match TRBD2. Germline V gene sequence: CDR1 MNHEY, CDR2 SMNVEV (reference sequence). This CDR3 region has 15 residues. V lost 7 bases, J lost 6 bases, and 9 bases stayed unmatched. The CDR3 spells CASTPLAGGVDTQYF. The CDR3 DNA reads TGTGCCAGCACCCCCTTAGCGGGAGGGGTGGATACGCAGTATTTT.

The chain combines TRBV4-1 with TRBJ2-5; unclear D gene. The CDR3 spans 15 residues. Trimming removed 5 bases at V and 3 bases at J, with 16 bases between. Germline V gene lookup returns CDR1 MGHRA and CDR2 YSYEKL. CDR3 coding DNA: TGCGCCAGCAGCAGGGCTTATTTACCGGAAGAGACCCAGTACTTC. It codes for CASSRAYLPEETQYF.

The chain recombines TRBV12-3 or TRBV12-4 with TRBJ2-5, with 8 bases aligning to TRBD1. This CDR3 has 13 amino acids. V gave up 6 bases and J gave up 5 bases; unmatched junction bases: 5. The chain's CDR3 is CASRTGAGETQYF. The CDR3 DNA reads TGTGCCAGCAGGACAGGGGCAGGGGAGACCCAGTACTTC.

The CDR3 spells CASSAAGTGDLVYGYTF. Here the CDR3 DNA reads TGTGCCAGCAGCGCGGCCGGGACAGGGGATTTGGTCTATGGCTACACCTTC. The chain is built from TRBV5-5 and TRBJ1-2, with 10 bases lining up with TRBD1. The trim removed 4 bases at V and 4 bases at J, leaving 13 bases unmatched. CDR1 and CDR2 (germline): SGHKS, YYEKEE (reference sequence). This CDR3 is 17 amino acids long.

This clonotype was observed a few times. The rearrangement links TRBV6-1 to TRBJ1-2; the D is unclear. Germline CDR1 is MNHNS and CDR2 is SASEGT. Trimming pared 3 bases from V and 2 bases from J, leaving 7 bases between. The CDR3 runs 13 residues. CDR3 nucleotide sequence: TGTGCCAGCAGTGAGGATGAGAACTATGGCTACACCTTC. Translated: CASSEDENYGYTF.

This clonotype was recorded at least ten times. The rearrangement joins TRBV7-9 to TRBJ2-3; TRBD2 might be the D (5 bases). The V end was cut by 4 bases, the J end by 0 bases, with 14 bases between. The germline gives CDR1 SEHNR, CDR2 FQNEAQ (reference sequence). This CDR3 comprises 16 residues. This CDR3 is CASSSQAVRSTDTQYF. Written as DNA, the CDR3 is TGTGCCAGCAGCTCTCAAGCGGTCCGGAGCACAGATACGCAGTATTTT.

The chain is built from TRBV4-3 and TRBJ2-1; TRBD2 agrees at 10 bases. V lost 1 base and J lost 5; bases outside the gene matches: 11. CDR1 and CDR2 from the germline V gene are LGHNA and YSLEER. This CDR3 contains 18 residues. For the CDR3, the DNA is TGCGCCAGCAGCCAAGGGACCCAGCGGGGGGGCCGGAACAATGAGCAGTTCTTC. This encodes CASSQGTQRGGRNNEQFF.

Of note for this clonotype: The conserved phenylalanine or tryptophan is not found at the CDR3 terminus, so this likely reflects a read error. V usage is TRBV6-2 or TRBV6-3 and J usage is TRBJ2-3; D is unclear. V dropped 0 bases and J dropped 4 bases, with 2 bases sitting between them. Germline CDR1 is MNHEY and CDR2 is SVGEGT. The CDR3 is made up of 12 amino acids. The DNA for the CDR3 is TGTGCCAGCAGTTACTCGTCAGATACGCAGTATATT. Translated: CASSYSSDTQYI.